Presented here are 12 T cell receptor beta chains from one specimen sequenced in a study of T cell changes during pregnancy in multiple sclerosis. TCRdb keeps only in-frame clones here, not all; method: immunoSEQ multiplex PCR. The profile shows 17,000 or so clones, almost 96% of them singletons. The material sequenced was peripheral blood, taken in the third trimester of pregnancy. The receptors originated from a female donor with multiple sclerosis, enrolled in a pregnancy study.

Written as DNA, the CDR3 is TGTGCCTGGAGTCCGGGACAGGGTATTAGCTACACCTTC. This encodes CAWSPGQGISYTF. The gene calls are TRBV30 and TRBJ1-2, with 9 nucleotides matching TRBD1. Germline CDR1 reads GTSNPN; CDR2 reads SVGIG (reference sequence). The CDR3 covers 13 residues. J lost 9 bases, V lost 2 bases, and 7 bases had no gene match.

The rearrangement links TRBV7-8 to TRBJ2-2, with D possibly being TRBD1 (5 bases). Germline V gene data show CDR1 as SGHVS and CDR2 as FQNEAQ. CDR3 length: 16 residues. The V end lost 1 base, the J end lost 4 bases, and 13 bases lay between the germline ends. DNA of the CDR3: TGTGCCAGCAGCTTAGACGCCAGGGCTAGCACCGGGGAGCTGTTTTTT. Translating it yields CASSLDARASTGELFF.

V and J are TRBV9 and TRBJ2-7; the D gene is possibly TRBD1 (5 bases). This CDR3 contains 11 residues. Between the trimmed V and J ends, which lost 4 bases and 12 bases, there was a span of 14 bases. Germline V gene sequence: CDR1 SGDLS, CDR2 YYNGEE. The CDR3 is CASSFQTAGYF. DNA for the CDR3: TGTGCCAGCAGCTTCCAGACAGCCGGGTACTTC.

This clone is termed large. The rearrangement links TRBV5-4 to TRBJ1-6, with a possible D match to TRBD1 (6 bases). Between the trimmed V and J ends, which lost 4 bases and 6 bases, there was a span of 20 bases. Germline V lookup: CDR1 SGHNT, CDR2 YYREEE (reference sequence). The CDR3 is made up of 17 amino acids. Here the CDR3 DNA reads TGTGCCAGCAGCGGGGGGGCCGGGTCGGGGGCTAATTCACCCCTCCACTTT. It encodes CASSGGAGSGANSPLHF.

J is TRBJ2-5 and V is TRBV9; 7 nucleotides agree with TRBD2. This CDR3 comprises 13 residues. V lost 3 bases to trimming and J lost 5 bases; unmatched junction nucleotides: 4. The germline gives CDR1 SGDLS, CDR2 YYNGEE. The CDR3 DNA is TGTGCCAGCAGCGCACCTAGCGGTGAGACCCAGTACTTC. This encodes CASSAPSGETQYF.

The V and J genes are TRBV4-1 and TRBJ2-2, with TRBD2 identical over 15 bases. Germline CDR1 and CDR2: MGHRA and YSYEKL. The CDR3 spans 19 residues. V lost 2 bases and J lost 0; bases outside the gene matches: 4. The CDR3 DNA follows: TGCGCCAGCAGCCAACCTCGGACTAGCGGGGGGGCGAACACCGGGGAGCTGTTTTTT. Encoded protein: CASSQPRTSGGANTGELFF.

The V and J genes are TRBV12-5 and TRBJ1-4; perhaps TRBD1 as D (6 bases). This CDR3 spans 13 amino acids. Trimming took off 6 bases at V and 7 bases at J, with 12 bases between the two ends. Germline values: CDR1 LGHNT, CDR2 FRNRAP. The CDR3 DNA reads TGTGCTAGTGGGTCCCGACAGGTTGAAAAACTGTTTTTT. Translated: CASGSRQVEKLFF. Complete variable domain (other parts from reference TRBV12-5 and TRBJ1-4): DARVTQTPRHKVTEMGQEVTMRCQPILGHNTVFWYRQTMMQGLELLAYFRNRAPLDDSGMPKDRFSAEMPDATLATLKIQPSEPRDSAVYFCASGSRQVEKLFFGSGTQLSVL.

V usage is TRBV6-5 and J usage is TRBJ1-1, with 12 positions matching TRBD1. With 5 bases clipped from V and 7 bases from J, the junction kept 8 bases outside the gene matches. This CDR3 is 15 amino acids long. Germline V CDR1 and CDR2: MNHEY, SVGAGI. The chain's CDR3 is CASSRGDRGQREAFF. As DNA, the CDR3 is TGTGCCAGCAGTCGGGGGGACAGGGGGCAACGTGAAGCTTTCTTT.

The gene calls are TRBV29-1 and TRBJ2-1; 7 bases are a match to TRBD1. This CDR3 spans 11 amino acids. The germline V gene has CDR1 SQVTM and CDR2 ANQGSEA. With V trimmed by 1 base and J by 9 bases, 0 bases remained unmatched. The CDR3 region is CSVEAGGEQFF. Here the CDR3 DNA reads TGCAGCGTTGAAGCAGGGGGTGAGCAGTTCTTC.

The chain joins TRBV5-4 to TRBJ2-5; D may be TRBD1 (6 bases). Trimming took off 4 bases at V and 1 base at J, with 11 bases between the two ends. Per germline, CDR1 SGHNT and CDR2 YYREEE (reference sequence). The CDR3 runs to 14 residues. CDR3 nucleotides: TGTGCCAGCAGCATCTCACAGGGCCAAGAGACCCAGTACTTC. Residues: CASSISQGQETQYF.

The CDR3 DNA reads TGTGCCAGCAGTTACGGGACAGGGAGCTATGGCTACACCTTC. Amino acids: CASSYGTGSYGYTF. The chain links TRBV6-5 to TRBJ1-2, with TRBD1 matching over 9 bases. V was clipped by 2 bases and J by 4 bases; unmatched bases: 2. The CDR3 consists of 14 residues. Germline V gene data show CDR1 as MNHEY and CDR2 as SVGAGI.

The chain combines TRBV7-2 with TRBJ2-5; a weak D match, TRBD1 (8 bases). Germline lookup yields CDR1 SGHTA and CDR2 FQGNSA. Trimming took off 5 bases at V and 5 bases at J, with 18 bases between the two ends. The CDR3 totals 15 residues. The CDR3: CASSNRGRAEETQYF. For the CDR3, the DNA is TGTGCCAGCAGCAACAGGGGGAGGGCCGAGGAGACCCAGTACTTC.